One sample yielded the 22 T cell receptor beta chains listed below, sequenced in a study of T-cell reconstitution after alpha-beta-depleted transplantation in children. TCRbeta library construction was performed incorporating unique molecular identifiers. TCRdb reanalysed the PCR reads using MiXCR and keeps one entry per CDR3 protein. The sample shows approximately 490,000 distinct CDR3 sequences, about 10% of them seen only once. Sequencing used PBMCs, obtained before TCRalphabeta/CD19-depleted stem cell transplant. These receptors were obtained from a child aged 2-15 years with inherited bone marrow failure, due to receive a stem cell transplant.

In this sample, this clonotype turned up a few times. The genes are TRBV7-2 and TRBJ2-3; 7 nucleotides match TRBD2. Germline loops: CDR1 SGHTA, CDR2 FQGNSA. CDR3 length equals 16 residues. The V segment lost 1 base and the J segment 0 bases; nucleotides outside the gene matches: 4. CDR3 residues: CASSLGPSGSTDTQYF. CDR3 in DNA: TGTGCCAGCAGCTTAGGCCCTAGCGGTAGCACAGATACGCAGTATTTT.

In its sample, this clonotype was seen many times. The chain recombines TRBV7-2 with TRBJ1-4, with 9 bases matching TRBD1. This CDR3 has 19 amino acids. Trimming removed 2 bases from V and 0 bases from J; junction bases left unmatched: 10. Germline CDR1 reads SGHTA; CDR2 reads FQGNSA. The CDR3 coding sequence is TGTGCCAGCAGCTTAAACTCCCGGGACAGGGCTTCAACTAATGAAAAACTGTTTTTT. Amino acid sequence: CASSLNSRDRASTNEKLFF.

This clonotype was seen ten or more times. The CDR3 coding sequence is TGCGCCAGCAGCCAATCCCGACTAGCGGGAATGACCTACGAGCAGTACTTC. It encodes CASSQSRLAGMTYEQYF. V usage is TRBV4-3 and J usage is TRBJ2-7; TRBD2 matches at 11 bases. CDR3 length: 17 amino acids. V trimming: 2 bases; J trimming: 2 bases; junction bases outside the gene matches: 8. Germline CDR1 LGHNA, CDR2 YSLEER.

Many counts were recorded for this clonotype. The genes are TRBV12-3 or TRBV12-4 and TRBJ2-7, with 10 bases matching TRBD2. The CDR3 runs 13 residues. V was pared by 6 bases and J by 6 bases, with 5 bases of the junction left unmatched. The CDR3 reads CASRALAGVEQYF. In DNA form, the CDR3 reads TGTGCCAGCAGAGCCCTAGCGGGAGTCGAGCAGTACTTC.

This clonotype was seen ten or more times. This chain uses TRBV29-1 with TRBJ1-2; D not certain. CDR3 length: 13 amino acids. The germline CDR1 and CDR2 sequences are SQVTM and ANQGSEA. V lost 2 bases, J lost 3 bases, and 10 bases lay in between. The CDR3 spells CSVESRVDYGYTF. The CDR3 DNA is TGCAGCGTTGAATCGCGGGTGGACTATGGCTACACCTTC.

Ten or more counts support this clonotype. The chain joins TRBV20-1 to TRBJ1-1; 7 bases map to TRBD1. J lost 3 bases, V lost 4 bases, and 2 bases had no gene match. The CDR3 runs to 12 residues. Per germline, CDR1 DFQATT and CDR2 SNEGSKA (reference sequence). CDR3 bases: TGCAGTGCTAAAACAGGGGACACTGAAGCTTTCTTT. It yields the protein CSAKTGDTEAFF.

This clonotype was seen only a few times. The chain joins TRBV18 to TRBJ1-1; D uncertain. The CDR3 extends over 13 amino acids. Germline V gene data show CDR1 as KGHSH and CDR2 as LQKENI. Trimming stripped 2 bases from V and 11 bases from J, with 15 bases between. As DNA, the CDR3 is TGTGCCAGCTCACCAGGCCCCATCCTGGGGGCTTTCTTT. It yields the protein CASSPGPILGAFF.

This clonotype has a count of ten or more. The rearrangement uses TRBV12-3 or TRBV12-4 and TRBJ2-3, with no clear D. This CDR3 has 12 amino acids. The V end was cut by 10 bases, the J end by 1 base, with 9 bases between. In nucleotides, the CDR3 is TGTGCCACCCGATACGGCACAGATACGCAGTATTTT. Protein: CATRYGTDTQYF.

V is TRBV5-4 and J is TRBJ2-1; D uncertain. This CDR3 is built from 14 residues. From germline, CDR1 is SGHNT and CDR2 YYREEE (reference sequence). The V and J ends lost 5 bases and 1 base respectively, with 10 bases between them. The CDR3 nucleotides are TGTGCCAGCAGGGTATGGGGTTCCTACAATGAGCAGTTCTTC. Protein: CASRVWGSYNEQFF.

This clonotype was picked up many times. This chain joins TRBV9 and TRBJ2-2, with D possibly matching TRBD2 (6 bases). V dropped 7 bases and J dropped 3 bases, with 13 bases sitting between them. In germline, CDR1 is SGDLS, CDR2 YYNGEE. There are 14 residues in the CDR3. Here the CDR3 DNA reads TGTGCCAGCGGCTCCAGGGAGGACACCGGGGAGCTGTTTTTT. Encoded protein: CASGSREDTGELFF.

This clonotype was detected once. This may stem from a read error, because a much larger clone lies one nucleotide away. The chain joins TRBV4-3 to TRBJ2-1; 8 bases line up with TRBD2. Per the germline V gene, CDR1 is LGHNA and CDR2 is YSLEER. The CDR3 is 16 residues long. Trimming cost V 3 bases and J 4 bases; bases outside gene matches: 8. Written as DNA, the CDR3 is TGCGCCAGCAGCCACGAGTCGCTAGCGGGTTACAATGAGCAGTTCTTC. This gives the protein CASSHESLAGYNEQFF.

To note about this clonotype: This may be a read error: a much more frequent sequence differs by one nucleotide. The rearrangement joins TRBV9 to TRBJ2-1; D not certain. Germline V CDR1 and CDR2: SGDLS, YYNGEE. The CDR3 consists of 12 residues. Here the CDR3 DNA reads TGTGCCAGCAGCCCACACCTCAATGAGCCGTTCTTC. Protein product: CASSPHLNEPFF.

The gene calls are TRBV5-4 and TRBJ2-2, with 10 bases identical to TRBD1. V lost 3 bases and J lost 7; bases outside the gene matches: 9. The germline gives CDR1 SGHNT, CDR2 YYREEE (reference sequence). There are 16 residues in the CDR3. CDR3 residues: CASSWAGTGVFGELFF. In nucleotides, the CDR3 is TGTGCCAGCAGCTGGGCCGGGACAGGGGTGTTCGGGGAGCTGTTTTTT.

This sequence joins TRBV10-2 and TRBJ2-7, with D tentatively TRBD1 (5 bases). V was shortened by 2 bases and J by 2 bases, with 10 bases between the two germline ends. Germline V gives CDR1 WSHSY, CDR2 SAAADI. The length of the CDR3 is 14 residues. The DNA for the CDR3 is TGCGCCAGCAGTGAGCGGCAGGGCCCCTACGAGCAGTACTTC. Its protein is CASSERQGPYEQYF.

This clonotype has a count of ten or more. The rearrangement links TRBV9 to TRBJ1-2, with 7 bases aligning to TRBD1. This CDR3 has 13 residues. The germline CDR1 and CDR2 sequences are SGDLS and YYNGEE. Losses at the gene ends were 3 bases for V and 6 bases for J; bases not matched to a gene: 5. CDR3: CASSAGGGDGYTF. The CDR3 coding sequence is TGTGCCAGCAGCGCAGGAGGGGGCGATGGCTACACCTTC.

Many counts were recorded for this clonotype. The chain is built from TRBV9 and TRBJ2-7; D gene unclear. Germline CDR1 SGDLS, CDR2 YYNGEE. The length of the CDR3 is 16 residues. With 4 bases removed from V and 2 bases from J, the gap between germline ends came to 19 bases. The CDR3 DNA sequence: TGTGCCAGCAGCCCCGACCCCAGATTCAGCACCTACGAGCAGTACTTC. It translates to CASSPDPRFSTYEQYF.

At least ten counts were recorded for this clonotype. The rearrangement uses TRBV27 and TRBJ2-1; no definite D call. Trimming pared 4 bases from V and 6 bases from J, leaving 10 bases between. The germline V gene has CDR1 MNHEY and CDR2 SMNVEV (reference sequence). This CDR3 has 13 residues. The CDR3 nucleotides read TGTGCCAGCAGTTCTCCATGGGGCAATGAGCAGTTCTTC. It translates to CASSSPWGNEQFF.

This clonotype was observed at least ten times. The V gene is TRBV5-1, the J gene TRBJ2-1, with no clear D. The germline gives CDR1 SGHRS, CDR2 YFSETQ. Trimming removed 1 base from V and 3 bases from J, with 5 bases in between. This CDR3 comprises 13 residues. The CDR3 here is CASSLLLYNEQFF. The CDR3 nucleotides are TGCGCCAGCAGCTTGTTGCTCTACAATGAGCAGTTCTTC.

This clonotype was observed many times. The CDR3 DNA is TGTGCCAGCAGTCCCCAGCGGTCTGGCCACAATGAGCAGTTCTTC. This sequence encodes CASSPQRSGHNEQFF. This chain uses TRBV12-3 or TRBV12-4 with TRBJ2-1, with D possibly being TRBD2 (5 bases). V lost 5 bases, J lost 5 bases, and 16 bases lay in between. The CDR3 totals 15 residues.

At least ten counts were recorded for this clonotype. This sequence joins TRBV28 and TRBJ2-7; D is possibly TRBD2 (5 bases). The germline V and J ends were trimmed by 6 bases and 1 base, with 16 bases remaining between them. The CDR3 has 15 residues. Germline V gene sequence: CDR1 MDHEN, CDR2 SYDVKM. CDR3 residues: CASSPMAGPSYEQYF. The CDR3 bases are TGTGCCAGCAGCCCCATGGCGGGTCCTTCCTACGAGCAGTACTTC.

This clonotype was seen ten or more times. The chain has TRBV5-5 and TRBJ1-2; 9 bases agree with TRBD1. The CDR3 consists of 14 residues. Germline V gene sequence: CDR1 SGHKS, CDR2 YYEKEE (reference sequence). The ends lost 4 bases at V and 2 bases at J; junction bases unmatched: 3. Written as DNA, the CDR3 is TGTGCCAGCAGCGCCGGGACAGGGAACTATGGCTACACCTTC. It translates to CASSAGTGNYGYTF. The variable domain in full, completed from reference TRBV5-5 and TRBJ1-2, reads DAGVTQSPTHLIKTRGQQVTLRCSPISGHKSVSWYQQVLGQGPQFIFQYYEKEERGRGNFPDRFSARQFPNYSSELNVNALLLGDSALYLCASSAGTGNYGYTFGSGTRLTVV.

In its sample, this clonotype was seen many times. The rearrangement uses TRBV29-1 and TRBJ2-3, with TRBD1 identical over 10 bases. CDR1 SQVTM and CDR2 ANQGSEA come from the germline V gene. The CDR3 sequence is 14 residues long. Germline trimming cut 1 base from V and 4 bases from J; bases unmatched to any gene: 2. The CDR3 coding sequence is TGCAGCGTTGAAGCGGGACAGGGGCCAGATACGCAGTATTTT. It yields the protein CSVEAGQGPDTQYF.